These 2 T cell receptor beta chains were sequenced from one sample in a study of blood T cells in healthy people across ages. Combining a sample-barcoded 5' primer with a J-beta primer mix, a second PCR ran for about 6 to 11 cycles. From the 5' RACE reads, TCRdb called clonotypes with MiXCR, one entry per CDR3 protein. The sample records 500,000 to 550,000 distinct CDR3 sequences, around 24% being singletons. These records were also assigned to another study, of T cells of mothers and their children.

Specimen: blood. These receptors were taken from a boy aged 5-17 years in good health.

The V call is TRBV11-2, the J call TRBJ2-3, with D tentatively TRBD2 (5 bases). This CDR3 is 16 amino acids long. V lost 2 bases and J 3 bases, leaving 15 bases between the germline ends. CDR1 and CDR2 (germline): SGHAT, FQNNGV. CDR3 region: CASSLHGTPGTDTQYF. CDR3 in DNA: TGTGCCAGCAGCTTACACGGCACACCGGGGACAGATACGCAGTATTTT.

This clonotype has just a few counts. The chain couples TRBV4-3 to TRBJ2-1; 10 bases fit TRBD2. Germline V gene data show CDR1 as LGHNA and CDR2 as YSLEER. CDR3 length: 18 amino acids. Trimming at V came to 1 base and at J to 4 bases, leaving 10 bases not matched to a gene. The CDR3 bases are TGCGCCAGCAGCCAAGGTAGCGGGAGGCTCCCTTTATACAATGAGCAGTTCTTC. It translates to CASSQGSGRLPLYNEQFF.